What follows is one T cell receptor (beta chain) and its context. What this receptor recognizes is not known. Each CD8+ T cell subset was flow-sorted in triplicate, with about 320,000 cells per subset placed directly into RLT lysis buffer. Peripheral blood mononuclear cells were isolated from buffy coats using standard density gradient centrifugation. Total RNA was extracted from sorted cells with an RNeasy Mini Kit. Taken from the germline V gene, the CDR1 and CDR2 loops are SGDLS and YYNGEE. The CDR3 numbers 13 residues from cysteine through phenylalanine. The DNA sequence is not available. Sequencer: NextSeq 550. The Human TCR Profiling Kit (MiLaboratory) was used to make UMI-labeled 5' RACE TRB cDNA libraries. The full amount of extracted RNA was used for cDNA synthesis, and the full amount of resulting cDNA was used for PCR amplification. Libraries were prepared in parallel using an identical number of PCR cycles. As for the original processing: About 52,000 +/- 9,100 unique UMI-labeled TRB cDNA molecules per library were extracted with MIGEC and MiXCR, with at least two reads per UMI required. Each library averaged about 40,000 +/- 10,000 functional in-frame TRB CDR3 nucleotide clonotypes without stop codons. After downsampling to 5000 UMI-labeled TRB molecules per sample, diversity metrics such as normalized Shannon-Wiener and Chao1 were calculated in VDJtools. For the central five CDR3 residues, VDJtools calculated physicochemical properties weighted by clonotype size, namely interaction energy, strength, volume and Kidera factor 4. Each entry corresponds to one CDR3 protein sequence from reads that TCRdb reprocessed, and DNA is not given. These V and J calls are TCRdb output, not the study's own analysis. This sample's table lists under 65,000 distinct CDR3 sequences. About a quarter of the sample is held by the ten biggest clonotypes.

The sample comes from a study of CXCR3-negative and CXCR3-positive naive CD8 T cells (dated 2019 in TCRdb). Turning to the overall study: In total, 130 million to 150 million TRB reads were obtained, which works out to roughly 1.5 +/- 0.3 million reads per library. Diversity and physicochemical repertoire analyses covered 10 to 11 donors pooled from two independent experiments. Naive subsets from about 5 donors and memory cells from 3 donors were included in the TRBV-TRBJ cluster analysis. Points the paper makes about the study in general: Because surface CD5, which is linked to self-reactivity in mice, was comparable between the naive subsets, TCR interaction strength was also inferred from TRB CDR3 physicochemical properties. Within the same donor, TRBV-TRBJ usage looked similar between naive CXCR3-negative and CXCR3-positive cells, but memory cells had distinct patterns. Freshly isolated PBMCs were used for most assays because CXCR3 expression went down partially after cryopreservation. Comparably high repertoire diversity was found in both naive subsets, whereas much lower repertoire diversity was found in memory CD8+ T cells.

Sequencing was done on a sample of memory CD8+ T cells from blood. This sample's cell subset or site label indicates: conventional CD8+ memory T cells (TMEM), sorted as controls. Rearrangement joined TRBV9 to TRBJ1-2; TCRdb's D call of TRBD1 is untestable without DNA. The origin of this receptor is a human donor in good health. Some clones in this sample may be carry-over from other donors' samples. CDR3 loop: CASSEGDGYGYTF.